A selection of T cell receptor beta chains follows, all from one sample in a study of shared clonotypes between healthy human individuals. Clones were read by immunoSEQ multiplex PCR, and TCRdb kept only the in-frame ones, dropping some. The sample has about 2 million clones, about 95% seen once; the top ten hold approximately 1.2%. The specimen was naive CD8+ T cells sorted from blood. These receptors were collected from a man between 18 and 29 years old in good health. Each CDR3 is given with its conserved first and last residue. The order of the fields is J gene, V gene, D gene, clone size, CDR3 protein, CDR3 DNA. D genes are given only for firm matches. Not every row has a clone size; where given, it reads once, few, many or a size class.

TRBJ2-7 TRBV15 - - CATSRGSSYEQYF TGTGCCACCAGCAGGGGTTCCTCCTACGAGCAGTACTTC
TRBJ2-3 TRBV2 TRBD2 - CASSGEERAGVDTQYF TGTGCCAGCAGTGGGGAAGAGCGAGCGGGGGTCGATACGCAGTATTTT
TRBJ2-1 TRBV4-1 - - CASSQGPGGGEQFF TGCGCCAGCAGCCAAGGGCCCGGGGGCGGTGAGCAGTTCTTC
TRBJ2-6 TRBV27 - - CASSLLGAGANVLTF TGTGCCAGCAGTTTATTGGGAGCTGGGGCCAACGTCCTGACTTTC
TRBJ1-2 TRBV10-3 - - CAISESSILGEGGYTF TGTGCCATCAGTGAGTCTTCGATCCTGGGTGAGGGTGGCTACACCTTC
TRBJ1-2 TRBV11-2 TRBD1 - CASSSDRGVPHGYTF TGTGCCAGCAGCTCGGACAGGGGCGTTCCTCATGGCTACACCTTC
TRBJ2-3 TRBV11-2 - - CASSLVVGLDVTDTQYF TGTGCCAGCAGCTTAGTAGTGGGTTTGGATGTCACAGATACGCAGTATTTT
TRBJ1-2 TRBV9 - - CASSVEDEGRFYGYTF TGTGCCAGCAGCGTAGAAGACGAGGGGAGATTCTATGGCTACACCTTC
TRBJ2-1 TRBV4-1 - - CASSLLLQGRNEQFF TGCGCCAGCAGCCTCCTCCTGCAGGGGCGCAATGAGCAGTTCTTC
TRBJ1-3 TRBV5-6 - - CASSPWGGGGNTIYF TGTGCCAGCAGCCCTTGGGGGGGCGGTGGAAACACCATATATTTT
TRBJ2-5 TRBV11-2 - - CASSLVGSAGETQYF TGTGCCAGCAGCTTAGTGGGTTCGGCAGGGGAGACCCAGTACTTC
TRBJ2-2 TRBV5-6 - - CASSLVDKNTGELFF TGTGCCAGCAGCTTGGTCGACAAGAACACCGGGGAGCTGTTTTTT
TRBJ2-1 TRBV25-1 TRBD1 - CASGEGASMKGGEQFF TGTGCCAGTGGAGAGGGGGCGTCGATGAAAGGAGGTGAGCAGTTCTTC
TRBJ1-1 TRBV4-1 TRBD1 - CASSRETGVVSEAFF TGCGCCAGCAGCCGGGAAACAGGGGTTGTCTCTGAAGCTTTCTTT
TRBJ1-5 TRBV6-5 TRBD1 - CASSSGGENQPQHF TGTGCCAGCAGTTCAGGGGGCGAGAATCAGCCCCAGCATTTT
TRBJ1-3 TRBV28 TRBD1 once CASSWTGVENTIYF TGTGCCAGCAGTTGGACAGGGGTTGAAAACACCATATATTTT